Listed below are T cell receptor beta chains from one sample, sequenced in a study of control samples from healthy donors and cancer patients. TCRdb's copy holds only in-frame clones and misses some; the assay was immunoSEQ multiplex PCR. The data show around 110,000 clones, 75% to 90% seen once. Sequencing was performed on PBMCs. These receptors were taken from a woman aged 45 to 65 with colorectal cancer. Each CDR3 is given with its conserved first and last residue. The D gene is left open where the match is weak. Some rows mark clone size as missing; the rest say once, few, many or name a class of expanded clone.

TGCGCCAGCAGCTTGGATTATGGCAATCAGCCCCAGCATTTT CASSLDYGNQPQHF TRBJ1-5 . TRBV5-1 .
TGTGCCAGCAGTTATGCCCCGGACTATGGCTACACCTTC CASSYAPDYGYTF TRBJ1-2 . TRBV6-6 .
TGTGCCAGCAGCTCCACTATGGCGGGAGAGACCCAGTACTTC CASSSTMAGETQYF TRBJ2-5 . TRBV6-6 .
TGTGCCATCAGCCGGACAGGTCCGAACTATGGCTACACCTTC CAISRTGPNYGYTF TRBJ1-2 . TRBV10-3 TRBD1
TGTGCCAGTAGTCAACGGGGAACCTACGAGCAGTACTTC CASSQRGTYEQYF TRBJ2-7 . TRBV19 .
TGTGCCAGCAGTGAGGATGGCAACACTGAAGCTTTCTTT CASSEDGNTEAFF TRBJ1-1 once TRBV2 .
TGTGCCAGCAGTTTATCCGCTCAGCGGGAGGACTACAATGAGCAGTTCTTC CASSLSAQREDYNEQFF TRBJ2-1 once TRBV28 TRBD2
TGTGCCAGCAGCAGGAACACTGGGGGAATTAACAATCAGCCCCAGCATTTT CASSRNTGGINNQPQHF TRBJ1-5 few TRBV2 .
TGTGCCAGCAGGCAATTATATGACAGTACTGAAGCTTTCTTT CASRQLYDSTEAFF TRBJ1-1 once TRBV6-5 .
TGTGCCAGCAGCCGGGACCCGTCTAGCAATCAGCCCCAGCATTTT CASSRDPSSNQPQHF TRBJ1-5 few TRBV6-5 .
TGTGCCAGCCGTACCCACAGTGGAGCGAACACCATATATTTT CASRTHSGANTIYF TRBJ1-3 once TRBV2 .
TGTGCCAGCAGCTTTTCGACAGGGGCTATGGAAAAACTGTTTTTT CASSFSTGAMEKLFF TRBJ1-4 . TRBV11-2 TRBD1
TGTGCCAGCAGCTGGACAGGGGGGAATGAAAAACTGTTTTTT CASSWTGGNEKLFF TRBJ1-4 . TRBV6-6 TRBD1
TGCAGCGTCTTAAGGGAAGTTGACACTGAAGCTTTCTTT CSVLREVDTEAFF TRBJ1-1 . TRBV29-1 .
TGTGCCAGCTCACCAGCGGGACAGGGGGCGTCTAATGAAAAACTGTTTTTT CASSPAGQGASNEKLFF TRBJ1-4 . TRBV18 TRBD1
TGTGCCAGTAGTATCCTCCTAGGGGGAGGACAAGAGACCCAGTACTTC CASSILLGGGQETQYF TRBJ2-5 . TRBV19 .
TGCGCCAGCAGCTTGGGGACCAACACAGATACGCAGTATTTT CASSLGTNTDTQYF TRBJ2-3 . TRBV5-1 .
TGTGCCAGCAGCCGCGGGGGGACTAGCGGGGCGCGCGAGCAGTACTTC CASSRGGTSGAREQYF TRBJ2-7 . TRBV7-2 TRBD2
TGTGCCAGTAGTATAGGGGGGGGCCGAGTGGTGGATCAGCCCCAGCATTTT CASSIGGGRVVDQPQHF TRBJ1-5 . TRBV19 .
TGTGCCAGCTCACCACCTAGCGGGGGGCCGAACACCGGGGAGCTGTTTTTT CASSPPSGGPNTGELFF TRBJ2-2 . TRBV18 TRBD2
TGTGCCAGCACACCGGCCACAGATACGCAGTATTTT CASTPATDTQYF TRBJ2-3 . TRBV5-5 .
TGTGCCAGCAGGCTGACAGGGCTCTCTGGAAACACCATATATTTT CASRLTGLSGNTIYF TRBJ1-3 . TRBV6-5 TRBD1
TGTGCCAGCAGCTTGGCCCTTACAGGGGACACTGAAGCTTTCTTT CASSLALTGDTEAFF TRBJ1-1 . TRBV5-6 TRBD1
TGTGCCAGCAGCGTAGTAGGTTCGGGGCCCCTCCACTTT CASSVVGSGPLHF TRBJ1-6 . TRBV9 .